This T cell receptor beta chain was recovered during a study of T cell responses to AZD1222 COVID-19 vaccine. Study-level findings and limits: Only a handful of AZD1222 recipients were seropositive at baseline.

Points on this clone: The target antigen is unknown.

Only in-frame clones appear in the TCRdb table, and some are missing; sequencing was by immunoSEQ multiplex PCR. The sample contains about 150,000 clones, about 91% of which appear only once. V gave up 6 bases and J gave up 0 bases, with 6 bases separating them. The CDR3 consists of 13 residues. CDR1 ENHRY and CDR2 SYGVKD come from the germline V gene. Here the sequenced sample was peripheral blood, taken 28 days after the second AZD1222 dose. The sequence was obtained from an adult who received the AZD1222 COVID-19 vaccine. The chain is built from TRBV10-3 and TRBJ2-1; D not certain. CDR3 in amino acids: CAISPGSYNEQFF. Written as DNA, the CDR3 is TGTGCCATCAGCCCGGGCTCCTACAATGAGCAGTTCTTC.